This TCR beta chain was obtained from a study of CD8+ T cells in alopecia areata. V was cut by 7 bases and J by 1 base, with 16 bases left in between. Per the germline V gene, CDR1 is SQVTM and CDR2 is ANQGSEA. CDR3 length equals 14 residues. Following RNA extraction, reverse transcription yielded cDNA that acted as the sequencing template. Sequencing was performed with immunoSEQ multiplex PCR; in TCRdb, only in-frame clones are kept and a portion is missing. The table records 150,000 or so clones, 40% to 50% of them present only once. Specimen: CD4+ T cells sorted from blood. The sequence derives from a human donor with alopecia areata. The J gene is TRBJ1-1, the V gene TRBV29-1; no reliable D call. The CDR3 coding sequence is TGCAGCGCTGCCGCGGGGTTCGGGAACACTGAAGCTTTCTTT. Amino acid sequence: CSAAAGFGNTEAFF.